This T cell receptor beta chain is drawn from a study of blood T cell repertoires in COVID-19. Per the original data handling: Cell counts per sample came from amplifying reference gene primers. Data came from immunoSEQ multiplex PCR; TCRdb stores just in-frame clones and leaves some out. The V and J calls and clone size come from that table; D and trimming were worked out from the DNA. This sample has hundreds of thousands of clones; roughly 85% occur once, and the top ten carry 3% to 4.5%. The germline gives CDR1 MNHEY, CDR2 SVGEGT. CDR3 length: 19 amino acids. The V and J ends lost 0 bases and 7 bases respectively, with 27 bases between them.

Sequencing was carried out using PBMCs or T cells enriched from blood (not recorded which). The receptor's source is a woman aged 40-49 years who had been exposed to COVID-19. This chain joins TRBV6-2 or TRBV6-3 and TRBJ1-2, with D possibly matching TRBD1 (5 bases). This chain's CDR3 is CASSYSRMGAGGTSGGYTF. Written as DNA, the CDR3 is TGTGCCAGCAGTTACTCGAGAATGGGCGCTGGGGGGACGTCTGGTGGCTACACCTTC.